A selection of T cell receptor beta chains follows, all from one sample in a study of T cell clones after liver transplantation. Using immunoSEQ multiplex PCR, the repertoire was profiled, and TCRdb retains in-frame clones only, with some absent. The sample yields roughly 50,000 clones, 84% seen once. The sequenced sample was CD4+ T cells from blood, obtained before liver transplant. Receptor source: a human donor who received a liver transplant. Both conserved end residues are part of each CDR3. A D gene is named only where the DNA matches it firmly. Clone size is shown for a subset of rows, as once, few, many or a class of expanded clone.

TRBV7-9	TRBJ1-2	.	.	TGTGCCAGCAGCTTAGAAACACGCGCCTACACCTTC	CASSLETRAYTF
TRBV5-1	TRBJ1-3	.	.	TGCGCCAGCAGCTTGGATGGGACCCACTCTGGAAACACCATATATTTT	CASSLDGTHSGNTIYF
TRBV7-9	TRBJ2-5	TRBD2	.	TGTGCCAGCAGCGAAGGACTAGCGGGATACCAGTACTTC	CASSEGLAGYQYF
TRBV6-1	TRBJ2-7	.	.	TGTGCCACCCGGGGAGATCGATGGGGCGAGCAGTACTTC	CATRGDRWGEQYF
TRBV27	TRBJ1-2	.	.	TGTGCCAGCAGTGAGTACCAGGGGATATCTGGCTACACCTTC	CASSEYQGISGYTF
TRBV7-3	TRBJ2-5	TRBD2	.	TGTGCCAGCAGTTCTAGCGGGGGGGCCCGGGAGACCCAGTACTTC	CASSSSGGARETQYF
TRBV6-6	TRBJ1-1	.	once	TGTGCCAGCAGTCCCGGAGAGGGCCGGGGAGCTTTCTTT	CASSPGEGRGAFF
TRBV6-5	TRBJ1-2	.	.	TGTGCCAGCAACAGAGGGACCGGGGATAGCTACACCTTC	CASNRGTGDSYTF
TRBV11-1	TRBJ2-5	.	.	TGTGCCAGCAGCTTAGTCGGCCTGGAGACCCAGTACTTC	CASSLVGLETQYF
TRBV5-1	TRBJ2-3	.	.	TGCGCCAGCAGCTTTGGAGATACGCAGTATTTT	CASSFGDTQYF
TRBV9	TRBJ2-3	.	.	TGTGCCAGCAGCGTAGGAGATACGCAGTATTTT	CASSVGDTQYF
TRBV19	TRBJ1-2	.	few	TGTGCCAGTAGCCCCCCGCAGGGGACCTATGGCTACACCTTC	CASSPPQGTYGYTF
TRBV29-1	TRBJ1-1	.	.	TGCAGCGGCCGACCCACAGGGATGAGGACAGCACCTGCTTTCTTT	CSGRPTGMRTAPAFF
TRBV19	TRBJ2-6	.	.	TGTGCCAGTAGTATTATGCCTAGCTCTGGGGCCAACGTCCTGACTTTC	CASSIMPSSGANVLTF
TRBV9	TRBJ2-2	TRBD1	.	TGTGCCAGCAGCGCAGTGACAGGGGGCACCGGGGAGCTGTTTTTT	CASSAVTGGTGELFF
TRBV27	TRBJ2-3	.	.	TGTGCCAGCAGTTTTGGCGGCGGGCACACAGATACGCAGTATTTT	CASSFGGGHTDTQYF
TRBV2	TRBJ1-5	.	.	TGTGCCAGCAGTGATTGGGCAGGCAGCAATCAGCCCCAGCATTTT	CASSDWAGSNQPQHF
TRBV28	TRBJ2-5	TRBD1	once	TGTGCCAGCAGTCCATGGACAGGGGAGGAGACCCAGTACTTC	CASSPWTGEETQYF
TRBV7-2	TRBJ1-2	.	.	TGTGCCAGCAGCTTAGTCTCCAGGGCCTATGGCTACACCTTC	CASSLVSRAYGYTF
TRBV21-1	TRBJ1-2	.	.	TGTGCCAGCAGCAAAGTAAACAGGGGCTATGGCTACACCTTC	CASSKVNRGYGYTF
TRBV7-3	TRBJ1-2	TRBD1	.	TGTGCCAGCAGCCCGACAGGGAGGAATGGCTACACCTTC	CASSPTGRNGYTF